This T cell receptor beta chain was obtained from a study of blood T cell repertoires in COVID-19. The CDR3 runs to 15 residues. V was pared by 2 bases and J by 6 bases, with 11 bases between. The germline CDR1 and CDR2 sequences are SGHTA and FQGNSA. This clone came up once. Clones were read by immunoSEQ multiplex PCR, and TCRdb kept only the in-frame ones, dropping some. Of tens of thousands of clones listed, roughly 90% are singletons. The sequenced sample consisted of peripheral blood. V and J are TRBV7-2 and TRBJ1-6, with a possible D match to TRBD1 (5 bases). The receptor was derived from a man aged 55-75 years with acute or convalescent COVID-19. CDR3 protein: CASSLRQGPNSPLHF. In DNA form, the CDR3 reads TGTGCCAGCAGCTTACGTCAGGGCCCTAATTCACCCCTCCACTTT.